The 5 T cell receptor beta chains below were found in one sample sequenced in a study of cytomegalovirus exposure and HLA in healthy donors (dated by TCRdb to about 2017). The method was the immunoSEQ multiplex PCR assay. A mixture of 60 forward primers for TCR Vbeta segments and 13 reverse primers for TCR Jbeta segments was used in the multiplex PCR. TCRdb mirrors the immuneACCESS table, restricted to in-frame sequences. Some clones are absent from its copies; in checked studies, under half trace to an unresolved V gene, and the reason for the others is unknown. Counted in this sample were 110,000 or so clones; about 61% of them appeared once. About 8% of the sample belongs to the ten largest clones. The sequenced sample was PBMCs. These receptor sequences come from a man aged 18 to 35 in good health and CMV-seropositive.

This chain links TRBV7-2 with TRBJ1-2, with a tentative D call TRBD1 (5 bases). Germline V gene lookup returns CDR1 SGHTA and CDR2 FQGNSA. This CDR3 spans 14 amino acids. Trimming took off 1 base at V and 8 bases at J, with 14 bases between the two ends. As DNA, the CDR3 is TGTGCCAGCAGCTTAGGGGAGGGACCTGCCGGCTACACCTTC. Its translation is CASSLGEGPAGYTF.

This clone was observed a single time. This chain connects TRBV9 to TRBJ1-1; 7 positions match TRBD1. Trimming removed 0 bases from V and 5 bases from J; junction bases left unmatched: 7. In germline, CDR1 is SGDLS, CDR2 YYNGEE. This CDR3 has 15 residues. The DNA of the CDR3 is TGTGCCAGCAGCGTAGTAGGGGGCGCGAGGACTGAAGCTTTCTTT. It specifies CASSVVGGARTEAFF.

The chain joins TRBV19 to TRBJ1-1; 8 bases fit TRBD1. V was clipped by 5 bases and J by 1 base; unmatched bases: 3. Germline loops: CDR1 LNHDA, CDR2 SQIVND (reference sequence). The CDR3 is 14 residues long. The CDR3 sequence: CASSEGQGNTEAFF. CDR3 in DNA: TGTGCCAGTAGTGAAGGACAGGGGAACACTGAAGCTTTCTTT.

DNA of the CDR3: TGCAGCGTGGCCACAGGGTCCTCCGAGCAGTACGTC. Protein sequence: CSVATGSSEQYV. The chain is built from TRBV29-1 and TRBJ2-7; maybe TRBD1 (6 bases). The CDR3 loop spans 12 amino acids. Germline CDR1 and CDR2: SQVTM and ANQGSEA.

The CDR3 coding sequence is TGCAGCGTTCTTGGACAGGGTTGGGGGGGAGAGACCCAGTACTTC. It translates to CSVLGQGWGGETQYF. The chain couples TRBV29-1 to TRBJ2-5, with D tentatively TRBD1 (8 bases). Germline assignment: CDR1 SQVTM and CDR2 ANQGSEA. V was clipped by 5 bases and J by 4 bases, with 20 bases between them. The length of the CDR3 is 15 residues.